This record covers a single T cell receptor beta chain. Its antigen is still unknown. Compared with germline, one end of the junction differs, possibly owing to a read error. The data belong to a study of OX40 agonist ivuxolimab in advanced cancers. Study information: Ivuxolimab, which patients received intravenously every 2 weeks, was dosed at 0.01 to 10 mg/kg.

Germline V gene lookup returns CDR1 LNHNV and CDR2 YYDKDF (reference sequence). The length of the CDR3 is 11 residues. Findings and caveats of the study: Some of the nonresponding patients also showed low levels of normalized T-cell clonal expansion. Circulating CD4+ and CD8+ T cells showed clonal expansion by week 6 at 0.1 to 3.0 mg/kg.

TCRdb keeps only in-frame clones here, not all; method: immunoSEQ multiplex PCR. Among under 20,000 clones listed, approximately 84% were seen once. This clonotype originated in an adult with an advanced solid tumor such as melanoma, head and neck, liver or kidney cancer. Sample: CD4+ or CD8+ T cells sorted from blood, taken in a trial of the OX40 agonist ivuxolimab. The rearrangement links TRBV15 to TRBJ2-7; D is possibly TRBD1 or TRBD2 (7 bases each). CDR3 protein: CATSGGDSPHF. DNA of the CDR3: TGTGCCACCAGTGGGGGGGACAGTCCCCACTTC.